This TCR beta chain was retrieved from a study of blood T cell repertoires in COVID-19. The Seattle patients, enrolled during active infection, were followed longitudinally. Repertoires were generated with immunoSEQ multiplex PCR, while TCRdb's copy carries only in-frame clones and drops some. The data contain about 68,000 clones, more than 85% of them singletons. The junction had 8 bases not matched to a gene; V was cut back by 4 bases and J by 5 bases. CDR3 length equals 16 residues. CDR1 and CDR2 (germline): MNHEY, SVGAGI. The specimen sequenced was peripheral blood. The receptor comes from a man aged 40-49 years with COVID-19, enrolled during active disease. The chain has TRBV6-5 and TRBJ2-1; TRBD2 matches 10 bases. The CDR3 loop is CASSLQLAGSDNEQFF. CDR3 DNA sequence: TGTGCCAGCAGTTTGCAACTAGCGGGGTCGGACAATGAGCAGTTCTTC.